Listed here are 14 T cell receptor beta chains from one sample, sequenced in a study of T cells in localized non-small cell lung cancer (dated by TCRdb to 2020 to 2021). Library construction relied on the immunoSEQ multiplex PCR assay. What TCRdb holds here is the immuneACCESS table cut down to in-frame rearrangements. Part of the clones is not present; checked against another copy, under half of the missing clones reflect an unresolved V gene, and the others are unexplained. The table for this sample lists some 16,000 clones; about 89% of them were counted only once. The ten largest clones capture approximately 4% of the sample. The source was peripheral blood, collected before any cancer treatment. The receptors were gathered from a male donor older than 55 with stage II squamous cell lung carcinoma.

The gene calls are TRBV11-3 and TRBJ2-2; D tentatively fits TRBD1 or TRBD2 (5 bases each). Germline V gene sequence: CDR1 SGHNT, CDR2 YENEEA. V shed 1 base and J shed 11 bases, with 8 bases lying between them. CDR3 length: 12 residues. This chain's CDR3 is CASSLGGNELFF. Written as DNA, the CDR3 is TGTGCCAGCAGCTTAGGGGGGAACGAGCTGTTTTTT.

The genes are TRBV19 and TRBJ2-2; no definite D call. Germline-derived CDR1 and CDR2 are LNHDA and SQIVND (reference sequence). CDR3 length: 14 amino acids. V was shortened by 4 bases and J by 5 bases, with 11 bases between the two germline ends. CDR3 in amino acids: CASSKVPGTGELFF. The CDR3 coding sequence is TGTGCCAGTAGTAAGGTGCCCGGGACCGGGGAGCTGTTTTTT.

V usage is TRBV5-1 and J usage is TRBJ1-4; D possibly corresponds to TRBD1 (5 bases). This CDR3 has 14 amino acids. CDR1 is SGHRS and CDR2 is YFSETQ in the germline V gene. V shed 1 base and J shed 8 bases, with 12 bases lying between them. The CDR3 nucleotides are TGCGCCAGCAGCTTGTGGGGCAGGGAAGAAAAACTGTTTTTT. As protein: CASSLWGREEKLFF.

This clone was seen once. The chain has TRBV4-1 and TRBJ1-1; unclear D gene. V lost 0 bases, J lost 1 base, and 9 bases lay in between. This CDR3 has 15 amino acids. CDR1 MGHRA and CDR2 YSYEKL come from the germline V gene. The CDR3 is CASSQERKGNTEAFF. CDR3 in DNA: TGCGCCAGCAGCCAAGAGAGGAAGGGGAACACTGAAGCTTTCTTT.

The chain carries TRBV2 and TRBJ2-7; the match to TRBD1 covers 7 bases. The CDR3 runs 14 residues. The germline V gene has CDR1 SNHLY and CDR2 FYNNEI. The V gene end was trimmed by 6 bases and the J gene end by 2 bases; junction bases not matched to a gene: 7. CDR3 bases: TGTGCCAGCAGAGCCGGGACAGCCGCCTACGAGCAGTACTTC. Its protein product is CASRAGTAAYEQYF.

Here the CDR3 DNA reads TGTGCCAGCAGTCTACAGGGGGTACTATATGGCTACACCTTC. Amino acid sequence: CASSLQGVLYGYTF. This rearrangement joins TRBV28 to TRBJ1-2; the match to TRBD1 covers 8 bases. V trimming: 5 bases; J trimming: 5 bases; junction bases outside the gene matches: 7. The CDR3 covers 14 residues. Germline CDR1 reads MDHEN; CDR2 reads SYDVKM.

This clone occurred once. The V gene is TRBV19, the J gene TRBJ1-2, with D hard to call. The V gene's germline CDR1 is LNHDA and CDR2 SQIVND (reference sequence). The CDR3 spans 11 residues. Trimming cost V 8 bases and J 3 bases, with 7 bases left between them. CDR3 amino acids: CASGRDYGYTF. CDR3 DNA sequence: TGTGCCAGTGGCCGTGACTATGGCTACACCTTC.

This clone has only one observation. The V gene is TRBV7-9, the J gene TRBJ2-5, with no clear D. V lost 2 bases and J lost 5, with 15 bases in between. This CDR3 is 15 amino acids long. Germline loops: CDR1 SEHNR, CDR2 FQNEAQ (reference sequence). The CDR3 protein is CASSLLDLIWETQYF. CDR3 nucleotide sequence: TGTGCCAGCAGCTTATTAGATCTCATTTGGGAGACCCAGTACTTC.

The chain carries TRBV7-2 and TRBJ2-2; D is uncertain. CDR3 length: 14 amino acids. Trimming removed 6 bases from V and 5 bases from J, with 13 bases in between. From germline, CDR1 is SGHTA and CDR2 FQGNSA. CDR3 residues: CASRSGLSTGELFF. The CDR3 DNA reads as TGTGCCAGCAGGTCTGGTCTTTCGACCGGGGAGCTGTTTTTT.

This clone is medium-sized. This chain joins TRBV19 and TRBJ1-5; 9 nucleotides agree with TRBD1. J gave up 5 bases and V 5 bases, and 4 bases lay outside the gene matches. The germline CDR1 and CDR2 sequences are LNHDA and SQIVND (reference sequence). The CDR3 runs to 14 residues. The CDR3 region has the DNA TGTGCCAGTAGTGAAGGGACAGGGCATCAGCCCCAGCATTTT. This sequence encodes CASSEGTGHQPQHF.

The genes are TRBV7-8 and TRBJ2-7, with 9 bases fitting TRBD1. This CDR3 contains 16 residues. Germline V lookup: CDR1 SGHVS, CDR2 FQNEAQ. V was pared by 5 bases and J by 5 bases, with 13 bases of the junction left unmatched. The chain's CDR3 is CASSRYWTGALNEQYF. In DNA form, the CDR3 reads TGTGCCAGCAGCCGGTATTGGACAGGGGCGTTGAACGAGCAGTACTTC.

CDR3 amino acids: CASRDRGSTGELFF. DNA of the CDR3: TGTGCCAGCAGGGACAGGGGGTCCACCGGGGAGCTGTTTTTT. The chain links TRBV6-1 to TRBJ2-2, with 10 positions matching TRBD1. Germline V CDR1 and CDR2: MNHNS, SASEGT. The length of the CDR3 is 14 residues. With V trimmed by 6 bases and J by 4 bases, 2 bases remained unmatched.

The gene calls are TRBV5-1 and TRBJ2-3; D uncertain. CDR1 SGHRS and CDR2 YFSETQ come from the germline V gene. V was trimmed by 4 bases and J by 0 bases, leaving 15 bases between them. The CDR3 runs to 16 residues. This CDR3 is CASSRRPRDSTDTQYF. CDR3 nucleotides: TGCGCCAGCAGCCGGCGCCCCCGCGATAGCACAGATACGCAGTATTTT.

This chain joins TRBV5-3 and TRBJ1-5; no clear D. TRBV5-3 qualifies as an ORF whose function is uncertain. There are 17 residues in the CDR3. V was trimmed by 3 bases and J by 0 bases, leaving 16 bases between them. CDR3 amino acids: CARSSCRETGSNQPQHF. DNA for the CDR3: TGTGCCAGAAGCTCTTGCCGGGAGACCGGTAGCAATCAGCCCCAGCATTTT.